This TCR beta chain comes out of a study of vaccination and CD4 T cells after COVID-19. The germline V gene encodes CDR1 SGHRS and CDR2 YFSETQ. Trimming removed 2 bases from V and 0 bases from J; junction bases left unmatched: 3. The CDR3 loop spans 15 amino acids. This clonotype was seen more than once but under ten times. As yet, its antigen is unknown. Treatment reported: roughly ten-day PBMC culture with coronavirus spike peptide pools or control peptides (ViraFEST assay). Positive PCR tests were logged from March through December 2020, ahead of US Alpha, Beta and Delta variants. Study outcomes and limitations: Among reactive clones from convalescent patients, a median 86.3% appeared only post-vaccination.

The Oncomine TCR Beta short-read assay was what sequenced the DNA obtained from cultured CD4+ T cells. CD4+ T cells were cultured, and genomic DNA was extracted from them. TCRdb re-derived calls from the PCR reads in MiXCR, one entry per CDR3 protein. The table lists 15,000 to 25,000 distinct CDR3 sequences, approximately 40% of them singletons. The sequenced sample consisted of cultured CD4+ T cells from blood. The sequence came from a human donor with COVID-19. The chain employs TRBV5-1 and TRBJ1-2; 8 bases fit TRBD1. The CDR3 here is CASSFTGGANYGYTF. Written as DNA, the CDR3 is TGCGCCAGCAGCTTTACAGGGGGGGCTAACTATGGCTACACCTTC.